This T cell receptor beta chain was captured by sequencing in a study of neoadjuvant anti-PD-1 for oral cavity cancer. Regarding the study as a whole: Pretreatment Treg/Th17 ratio correlated inversely with post-treatment tumor clonality. Non-responders to neoadjuvant nivolumab had significantly more clonal PBMC T cells than responders.

For this clone: Its target is unknown.

This table comes from immunoSEQ multiplex PCR, and its TCRdb copy is limited to in-frame clones, with some not included. The data contain 80,000 to 95,000 clones, approximately 80% of them singletons. Trimming cost V 5 bases and J 7 bases; bases outside gene matches: 11. The CDR3 is 14 amino acids. Germline CDR1 reads MNHEY; CDR2 reads SVGAGI. Patients were newly diagnosed with stage II-IVA oral cavity squamous cell carcinoma without prior systemic or radiation treatment. This rearrangement joins TRBV6-5 to TRBJ2-7; TRBD1 matches 7 bases. This receptor was identified in a person aged 35-80 years with oral cavity squamous cell carcinoma. The starting material was PBMCs, obtained before nivolumab (anti-PD-1) treatment. Here the CDR3 reads CASSPRTGPGEQYF. The CDR3 region has the DNA TGTGCCAGCAGTCCCCGGACAGGACCAGGGGAGCAGTACTTC.